The clone carrying this T cell receptor beta chain was seen a single time. This record comes from a study of blood T cell repertoires in COVID-19. The CDR3 totals 15 residues. J lost 0 bases, V lost 10 bases, and 10 bases had no gene match. Germline assignment: CDR1 MNHEY and CDR2 SVGAGI. The data were produced by immunoSEQ multiplex PCR, yet TCRdb's version contains in-frame clones alone and is incomplete. The profile shows approximately 220,000 clones, 80% to 85% of them singletons. V usage is TRBV6-5 and J usage is TRBJ2-3, with 7 positions matching TRBD2. The specimen sequenced was PBMCs or T cells enriched from blood (not recorded which). The source of this sequence is a woman aged 40-49 years who had recovered from COVID-19. CDR3 protein: CATQSWEGSTDTQYF. The CDR3 bases are TGTGCCACCCAGTCGTGGGAGGGAAGCACAGATACGCAGTATTTT.